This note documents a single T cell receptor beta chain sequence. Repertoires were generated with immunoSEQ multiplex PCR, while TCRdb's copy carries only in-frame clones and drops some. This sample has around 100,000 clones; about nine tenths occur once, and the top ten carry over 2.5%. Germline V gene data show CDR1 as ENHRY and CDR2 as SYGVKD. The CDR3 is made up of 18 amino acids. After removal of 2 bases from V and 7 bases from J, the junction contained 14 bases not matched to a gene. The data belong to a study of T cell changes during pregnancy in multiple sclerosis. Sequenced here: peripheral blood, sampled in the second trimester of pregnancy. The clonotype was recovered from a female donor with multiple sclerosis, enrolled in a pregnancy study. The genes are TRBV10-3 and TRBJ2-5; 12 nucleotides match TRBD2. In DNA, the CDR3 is TGTGCCATCAGTGAGGGCAGGTCCGGGACTAGCGGGTTGGCGACCCAGTACTTC. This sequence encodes CAISEGRSGTSGLATQYF.